One sample yielded the 16 T cell receptor beta chains listed below, sequenced in a study of human T cells and chemical hapten exposure. Total RNA was extracted from unfractionated whole blood. From the 5' RACE reads, TCRdb called clonotypes with MiXCR, one entry per CDR3 protein. The data hold around 140,000 distinct CDR3 sequences, with about 4.3% observed a single time. The receptors were gathered from a female donor in good health.

This clonotype was detected many times. The chain joins TRBV12-3 or TRBV12-4 to TRBJ2-3, with 7 nucleotides matching TRBD1. The V segment lost 5 bases and the J segment 2 bases; nucleotides outside the gene matches: 4. The CDR3 sequence is 14 residues long. In DNA, the CDR3 is TGTGCCAGCAGTCAGACAGGGCTCACAGATACGCAGTATTTT. This translates into CASSQTGLTDTQYF.

The rearrangement uses TRBV9 and TRBJ1-2; D is perhaps TRBD1 (6 bases). The CDR3 is made up of 15 amino acids. V lost 3 bases and J 2 bases, leaving 14 bases between the germline ends. The germline V gene encodes CDR1 SGDLS and CDR2 YYNGEE. For the CDR3, the DNA is TGTGCCAGCAGCGGGGGGGCAGGAAGCAACTATGGCTACACCTTC. This encodes CASSGGAGSNYGYTF.

Many counts were recorded for this clonotype. The genes are TRBV12-3 or TRBV12-4 and TRBJ2-7; 9 bases align to TRBD2. Losses at the gene ends were 2 bases for V and 0 bases for J; bases not matched to a gene: 8. The CDR3 length is 17 residues. CDR3 DNA: TGTGCCAGCAGTTTAACTGTTCCAGCGGGGGGCTCCTACGAGCAGTACTTC. This sequence encodes CASSLTVPAGGSYEQYF.

In its sample, this clonotype was seen many times. The rearrangement uses TRBV29-1 and TRBJ2-7; D unclear. This CDR3 has 11 amino acids. Trimming cost V 7 bases and J 3 bases, with 10 bases left between them. CDR1 is SQVTM and CDR2 is ANQGSEA in the germline V gene. CDR3 coding DNA: TGCAGCGCCTACCGTAACTACGAGCAGTACTTC. Translated, it gives CSAYRNYEQYF.

This clonotype was seen at least ten times. This rearrangement joins TRBV5-1 to TRBJ2-3, with D tentatively TRBD2 (7 bases). The V end lost 2 bases, the J end lost 2 bases, and 18 bases lay between the germline ends. CDR1 is SGHRS and CDR2 is YFSETQ in the germline V gene. The CDR3 sequence is 17 residues long. CDR3 DNA: TGCGCCAGCAGCTTTCGTGGCGGGGGCTCACTCACAGATACGCAGTATTTT. It codes for CASSFRGGGSLTDTQYF.

This clonotype was counted a few times. The genes are TRBV5-1 and TRBJ1-1; D unresolved. Trimming left V 5 bases short and J 0 bases short, with 11 bases between. This CDR3 spans 14 amino acids. Germline CDR1 is SGHRS and CDR2 is YFSETQ. The CDR3 DNA sequence: TGCGCCAGCAGTTACGACGGGTTGAACACTGAAGCTTTCTTT. This codes for CASSYDGLNTEAFF.

The rearrangement joins TRBV19 to TRBJ1-4; 9 bases match TRBD1. This CDR3 contains 15 residues. Looked up from germline, CDR1 is LNHDA and CDR2 is SQIVND (reference sequence). After removal of 5 bases from V and 7 bases from J, the junction contained 8 bases not matched to a gene. CDR3 nucleotide sequence: TGTGCCAGTAGTTTGGGACAGGGTCGTCCTGAAAAACTGTTTTTT. It translates to CASSLGQGRPEKLFF.

Ten or more counts support this clonotype. The rearrangement links TRBV28 to TRBJ2-5; 7 nucleotides align to TRBD1. CDR1 MDHEN and CDR2 SYDVKM come from the germline V gene. There are 15 residues in the CDR3. V lost 5 bases and J lost 4; bases outside the gene matches: 10. The CDR3 nucleotides read TGTGCCAGCAGTCCAGACAGGGTCAATCGAGAGACCCAGTACTTC. Amino acid sequence: CASSPDRVNRETQYF.

V usage is TRBV4-3 and J usage is TRBJ2-3, with 8 bases matching TRBD2. Looked up from germline, CDR1 is LGHNA and CDR2 is YSLEER. Germline trimming cut 4 bases from V and 4 bases from J; bases unmatched to any gene: 4. This CDR3 region has 14 residues. The CDR3: CASSRAGASDTQYF. CDR3 DNA: TGCGCCAGCAGCCGAGCGGGGGCGTCAGATACGCAGTATTTT.

This clonotype was seen repeatedly, ten times or more. This may come from a read error, since a much larger clone is one base off. This sequence joins TRBV15 and TRBJ2-1; TRBD2 is a possible D gene (6 bases). Trimming removed 3 bases at V and 7 bases at J, with 13 bases between. CDR1 LNHNV and CDR2 YYDKDF come from the germline V gene (reference sequence). The CDR3 contains 14 residues. The CDR3, as DNA: TGTGCCACCAGCAGCAGCGGAGGAGGGAATGAGCAGTTCTTC. It yields the protein CATSSSGGGNEQFF.

This clonotype appeared many times. V usage is TRBV12-3 or TRBV12-4 and J usage is TRBJ2-7, with 12 positions matching TRBD1. V dropped 3 bases and J dropped 4; count of bases not matched to a gene: 7. CDR3 length: 16 residues. The CDR3 DNA follows: TGTGCCAGCAGTTTCCCACCGGGACAGGGGGCGTACGAGCAGTACTTC. Translating it yields CASSFPPGQGAYEQYF.

This clonotype was recorded at least ten times. The genes are TRBV20-1 and TRBJ2-3, with TRBD2 matching 9 bases. The CDR3 has 18 residues. Germline V gene sequence: CDR1 DFQATT, CDR2 SNEGSKA (reference sequence). V shed 1 base and J 2 bases; nucleotides not matched to a gene: 13. This CDR3 is CSARGRWAGGPITDTQYF. CDR3 sequence (DNA): TGCAGTGCTAGAGGTCGGTGGGCGGGGGGGCCGATCACAGATACGCAGTATTTT.

V and J are TRBV7-2 and TRBJ2-1, with 7 positions matching TRBD2. The CDR3 is 12 amino acids. V lost 0 bases, J lost 16 bases, and 6 bases stayed unmatched. Germline values: CDR1 SGHTA, CDR2 FQGNSA. CDR3 sequence: CASSLARTRSFF. In DNA, the CDR3 is TGTGCCAGCAGCTTAGCGAGGACTAGGAGCTTCTTC.

This clonotype has at least ten counts. The rearrangement links TRBV7-9 to TRBJ2-7; TRBD1 matches 8 bases. Trimming took 5 bases from V and 1 from J; bases not matched to a gene: 7. The CDR3 consists of 15 residues. CDR1 is SEHNR, CDR2 FQNEAQ, per germline (reference sequence). CDR3 sequence (DNA): TGTGCCAGCAGCAAAACAACAGGGGGGTCCTACGAGCAGTACTTC. This sequence encodes CASSKTTGGSYEQYF.

With regard to this clonotype: A much larger clone sits a single nucleotide away, making a read error possible. The rearrangement links TRBV6-2 or TRBV6-3 to TRBJ1-1; the D gene is possibly TRBD1 (6 bases). Trimming removed 7 bases at V and 4 bases at J, with 16 bases between. CDR3 length: 14 residues. Germline-derived CDR1 and CDR2 are MNHEY and SVGEGT. CDR3 coding DNA: TGTGCCAGCAATCTACTAGGGGGGGTCACTGAAGCTTTCTTT. Its translation: CASNLLGGVTEAFF.

This clonotype showed up many times. The chain couples TRBV7-2 to TRBJ2-4, with 11 bases aligning to TRBD1. The CDR3 has 16 amino acids. The junction had 4 bases not matched to a gene; V was cut back by 1 base and J by 5 bases. Germline CDR1 is SGHTA and CDR2 is FQGNSA. This chain's CDR3 is CASSLVGTGGENIQYF. Written as DNA, the CDR3 is TGTGCCAGCAGCTTAGTTGGGACAGGGGGTGAAAACATTCAGTACTTC.